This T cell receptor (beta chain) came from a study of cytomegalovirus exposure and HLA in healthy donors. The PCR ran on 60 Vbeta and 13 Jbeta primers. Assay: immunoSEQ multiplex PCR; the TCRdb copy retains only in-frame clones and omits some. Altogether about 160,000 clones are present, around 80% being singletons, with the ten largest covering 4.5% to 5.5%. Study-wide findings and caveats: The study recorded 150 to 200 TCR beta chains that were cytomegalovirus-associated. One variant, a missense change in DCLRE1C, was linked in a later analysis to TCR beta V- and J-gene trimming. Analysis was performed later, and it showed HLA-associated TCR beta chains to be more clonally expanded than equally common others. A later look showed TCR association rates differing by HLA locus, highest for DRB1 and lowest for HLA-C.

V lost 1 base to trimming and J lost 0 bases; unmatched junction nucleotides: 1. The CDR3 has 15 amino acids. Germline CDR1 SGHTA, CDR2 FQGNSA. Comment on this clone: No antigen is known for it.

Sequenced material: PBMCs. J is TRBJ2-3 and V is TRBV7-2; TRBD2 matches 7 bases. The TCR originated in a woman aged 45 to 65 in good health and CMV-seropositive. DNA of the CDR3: TGTGCCAGCAGCTTAGTTAGCGGGAGCACAGATACGCAGTATTTT. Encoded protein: CASSLVSGSTDTQYF.